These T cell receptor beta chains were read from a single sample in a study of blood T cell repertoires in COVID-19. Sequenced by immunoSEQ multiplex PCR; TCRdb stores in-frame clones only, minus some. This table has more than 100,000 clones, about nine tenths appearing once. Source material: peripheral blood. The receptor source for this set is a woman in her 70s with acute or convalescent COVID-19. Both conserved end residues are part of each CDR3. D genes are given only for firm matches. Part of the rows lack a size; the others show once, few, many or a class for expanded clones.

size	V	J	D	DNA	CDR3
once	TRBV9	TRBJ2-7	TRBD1	TGTGCCAGCAGCGCGGGGACAGACGAAACATACGAGCAGTACTTC	CASSAGTDETYEQYF
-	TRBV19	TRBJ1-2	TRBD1	TGTGCCAGTAGGGACAGGGAGTTAAAACGCTTTGGCTACACCTTC	CASRDRELKRFGYTF
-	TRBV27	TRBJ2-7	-	TGTGCCAGCGGTATACAGGGGAGGCTATCCTACGAGCAGTACTTC	CASGIQGRLSYEQYF
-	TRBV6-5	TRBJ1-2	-	TGTGCCAGCAGGTCCCCGCAGGGCCGACCTTATGGCTACACCTTC	CASRSPQGRPYGYTF
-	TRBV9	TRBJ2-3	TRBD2	TGTGCCAGCAGCCCATCGAGGGGAGCGGGGGGGCCAGCTGATACGCAGTATTTT	CASSPSRGAGGPADTQYF
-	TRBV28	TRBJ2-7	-	TGTGCCAGCAGTACCCCGGACAGCCCTTACGAGCAGTACTTC	CASSTPDSPYEQYF
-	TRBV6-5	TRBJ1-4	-	TGTGCCAGCAGAGGCCCGGTGGGAGACAATGAAAAACTGTTTTTT	CASRGPVGDNEKLFF
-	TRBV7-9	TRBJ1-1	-	TGTGCCAGCAGCGCGATGAACACTGAAGCTTTCTTT	CASSAMNTEAFF
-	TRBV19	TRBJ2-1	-	TGTGCCAGTAGTATGGTAACAGATAACAATGAGCAGTTCTTC	CASSMVTDNNEQFF
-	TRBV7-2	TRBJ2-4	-	TGTGCCAGCAGCTTAGCGGTGGGGGAGGTCAAAAACATTCAGTACTTC	CASSLAVGEVKNIQYF
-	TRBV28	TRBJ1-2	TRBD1	TGTGCCAGCAGTACCAGACAGGGGGGCAAGAATGGCTACACCTTC	CASSTRQGGKNGYTF
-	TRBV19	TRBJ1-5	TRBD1	TGTGCCAGTAGCCTAACAGGGGGCCGCAATCAGCCCCAGCATTTT	CASSLTGGRNQPQHF
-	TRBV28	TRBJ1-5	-	TGTGCCAGCACCCCCCCCAAGGGGATGATTCAGCCCCAGCATTTT	CASTPPKGMIQPQHF
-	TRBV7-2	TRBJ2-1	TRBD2	TGTGCCAGCAGCTTAGAAGGGACTAGCGGCAATGAGCAGTTCTTC	CASSLEGTSGNEQFF
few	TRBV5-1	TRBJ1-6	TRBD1	TGCGCCAGCAGCTTGTTGGAGCAGGGGGGTTCCTATAATTCACCCCTCCACTTT	CASSLLEQGGSYNSPLHF
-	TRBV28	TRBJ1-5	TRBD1	TGTGCCAGCAGTTACGGCAGGGGGTCGGTTCAGCCCCAGCATTTT	CASSYGRGSVQPQHF
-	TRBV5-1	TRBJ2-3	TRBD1	TGCGCCAGCAGCCGGGAAGGACAGGTTAACACAGATACGCAGTATTTT	CASSREGQVNTDTQYF